The next 27 T cell receptor beta chains were all read from a single sample in a study of Ad26.COV2.S vaccination and SARS-CoV-2 variants. Here immunoSEQ multiplex PCR was the method, and the copy in TCRdb shows in-frame clones only, minus some. The table shows some 190,000 clones, with roughly 85% occurring only once. Sequencing was performed on peripheral blood, taken after recovery from COVID-19. Receptors originate from a human donor who had recovered from COVID-19.

This sequence joins TRBV27 and TRBJ2-6; no clear D gene. Germline CDR1 and CDR2: MNHEY and SMNVEV (reference sequence). This CDR3 is built from 15 residues. With 5 bases removed from V and 0 bases from J, the gap between germline ends came to 8 bases. CDR3 in amino acids: CASSLLPSGANVLTF. The CDR3 DNA is TGTGCCAGCAGTCTTCTCCCCTCTGGGGCCAACGTCCTGACTTTC.

This clone was observed a single time. The same CDR3 can be traced to other DNA sequences in this sample. V is TRBV3-1 (or the pseudogene TRBV3-2) and J is TRBJ1-2; D may be TRBD1 (6 bases). Trimming left V 4 bases short and J 1 base short, with 7 bases between. The germline gives CDR1 LGHDT, CDR2 YNNKEL (reference sequence). CDR3 length equals 13 residues. CDR3 in DNA: TGTGCCAGCAGCCCGACAGGTAACTATGGCTACACCTTC. As protein: CASSPTGNYGYTF.

The chain employs TRBV9 and TRBJ2-3, with D perhaps matching TRBD1 or TRBD2 (5 bases each). Trimming left V 4 bases short and J 2 bases short, with 14 bases between. Germline V gives CDR1 SGDLS, CDR2 YYNGEE. The CDR3 runs 15 residues. In DNA form, the CDR3 reads TGTGCCAGCAGCCGTCAGAGAGGGGACACAGATACGCAGTATTTT. The encoded protein is CASSRQRGDTDTQYF.

Concerning this clone: The same CDR3 arises from other DNA sequences in this sample as well. The J gene is TRBJ1-1, the V gene TRBV24-1; D remains unclear. V lost 6 bases and J lost 2, with 9 bases in between. This CDR3 spans 13 amino acids. Germline assignment: CDR1 KGHDR and CDR2 SFDVKD. Written as DNA, the CDR3 is TGTGCCACCAGTCACGGCCTAAACACTGAAGCTTTCTTT. Its protein is CATSHGLNTEAFF.

V is TRBV9 and J is TRBJ1-2; 7 bases fit TRBD1. With V trimmed by 0 bases and J by 7 bases, 9 bases remained unmatched. Germline CDR1 SGDLS, CDR2 YYNGEE. The length of the CDR3 is 15 residues. CDR3 in amino acids: CASSVEGQIYTGYTF. The CDR3 DNA reads TGTGCCAGCAGCGTAGAGGGACAGATATATACTGGCTACACCTTC.

The CDR3 coding sequence is TGTGCCATCAGTGAGCAGGGGGATACGCAGTATTTT. Translation: CAISEQGDTQYF. V and J are TRBV10-3 and TRBJ2-3, with D possibly TRBD1 on 6 matching bases. This CDR3 region has 12 residues. CDR1 is ENHRY, CDR2 SYGVKD, per germline. V was trimmed by 2 bases and J by 6 bases, leaving 6 bases between them.

The rearrangement joins TRBV6-5 to TRBJ1-1; no firm D call. Trimming took 0 bases from V and 4 from J, leaving 12 bases between them. There are 15 residues in the CDR3. Germline lookup yields CDR1 MNHEY and CDR2 SVGAGI. For the CDR3, the DNA is TGTGCCAGCAGTTACTCGAGTCTGTATCTCACTGAAGCTTTCTTT. This encodes CASSYSSLYLTEAFF.

This chain connects TRBV7-9 to TRBJ1-5; the match to TRBD1 covers 8 bases. Trimming removed 7 bases from V and 5 bases from J; junction bases left unmatched: 4. CDR1 is SEHNR and CDR2 is FQNEAQ in the germline V gene (reference sequence). CDR3 length: 13 amino acids. The CDR3 region is CASNRGLDQPQHF. The CDR3 region has the DNA TGTGCCAGCAACAGGGGGTTGGATCAGCCCCAGCATTTT. Complete variable domain (other parts from reference TRBV7-9 and TRBJ1-5): DTGVSQNPRHKITKRGQNVTFRCDPISEHNRLYWYRQTLGQGPEFLTYFQNEAQLEKSRLLSDRFSAERPKGSFSTLEIQRTEQGDSAMYLCASNRGLDQPQHFGDGTRLSIL.

The chain recombines TRBV3-1 (or the pseudogene TRBV3-2) with TRBJ1-1; TRBD1 is a possible D gene (5 bases). This CDR3 has 14 residues. The V end lost 1 base, the J end lost 5 bases, and 11 bases lay between the germline ends. The germline V gene has CDR1 LGHDT and CDR2 YNNKEL (reference sequence). The CDR3 loop is CASSQAGLGTEAFF. The CDR3 bases are TGTGCCAGCAGCCAAGCGGGGCTGGGGACTGAAGCTTTCTTT.

This chain links TRBV6-5 with TRBJ2-7; weak D call: TRBD1 (6 bases). Trimming shortened V by 6 bases and J by 1 base, and 13 bases separated the two germline ends. This CDR3 has 14 amino acids. In germline, CDR1 is MNHEY, CDR2 SVGAGI. CDR3 sequence reads: CASRTGTGSYEQYF. The CDR3 coding sequence is TGTGCCAGCAGGACGGGCACAGGGTCCTACGAGCAGTACTTC.

The chain carries TRBV3-1 (or the pseudogene TRBV3-2) and TRBJ1-2; D not resolved. V was trimmed by 1 base and J by 5 bases, leaving 5 bases between them. The CDR3 is 12 amino acids. The germline V gene encodes CDR1 LGHDT and CDR2 YNNKEL (reference sequence). The CDR3 sequence: CASSQARYGYTF. The CDR3 DNA reads TGTGCCAGCAGCCAAGCGAGGTATGGCTACACCTTC.

In nucleotides, the CDR3 is TGTGCCAGCAGCGGAGTAGGGGGACGGACTGAAGCTTTCTTT. Translated: CASSGVGGRTEAFF. The chain is built from TRBV5-5 and TRBJ1-1; TRBD1 might be the D (6 bases). The germline gives CDR1 SGHKS, CDR2 YYEKEE (reference sequence). With 4 bases removed from V and 5 bases from J, the gap between germline ends came to 15 bases. The CDR3 sequence is 14 residues long.

The chain employs TRBV15 and TRBJ1-6, with no clear D. V was shortened by 2 bases and J by 11 bases, with 13 bases between the two germline ends. The germline V gene has CDR1 LNHNV and CDR2 YYDKDF (reference sequence). The CDR3 is 14 amino acids. The CDR3 sequence: CATSRFDLLPPLHF. CDR3 bases: TGTGCCACCAGCAGATTTGATTTATTGCCACCCCTCCACTTT. The whole variable domain, remainder taken from reference TRBV15 and TRBJ1-6, is DAMVIQNPRYQVTQFGKPVTLSCSQTLNHNVMYWYQQKSSQAPKLLFHYYDKDFNNEADTPDNFQSRRPNTSFCFLDIRSPGLGDTAMYLCATSRFDLLPPLHFGNGTRLTVT.

The J gene is TRBJ1-4, the V gene TRBV20-1; perhaps TRBD1 as D (5 bases). Trimming cost V 3 bases and J 5 bases, with 10 bases left between them. The CDR3 consists of 13 residues. The germline V gene has CDR1 DFQATT and CDR2 SNEGSKA (reference sequence). CDR3 amino acids: CSASSGKNEKLFF. CDR3 DNA: TGCAGTGCTAGTTCAGGGAAGAATGAAAAACTGTTTTTT.

This chain links TRBV10-3 with TRBJ2-7; D gene unclear. Germline V gives CDR1 ENHRY, CDR2 SYGVKD. This CDR3 spans 14 amino acids. Deletions cut 6 bases from V and 0 bases from J, with 12 bases between. CDR3 residues: CAIRVGRSSYEQYF. CDR3 sequence (DNA): TGTGCCATCAGGGTTGGACGGAGCTCCTACGAGCAGTACTTC.

The V call is TRBV6-4, the J call TRBJ1-1; no reliable D call. The ends were cut back, 5 bases at V and 1 base at J, with 8 bases in the middle. Germline CDR1 reads MRHNA; CDR2 reads SNTAGT. The CDR3 spans 13 residues. The DNA of the CDR3 is TGTGCCAGCAGTTTGACGGCGAACACTGAAGCTTTCTTT. As protein: CASSLTANTEAFF.

The gene calls are TRBV29-1 and TRBJ2-1, with D unclear. CDR1 and CDR2 from the germline V gene are SQVTM and ANQGSEA. This CDR3 spans 14 amino acids. Trimming removed 8 bases from V and 0 bases from J, with 14 bases in between. CDR3 DNA sequence: TGCAGCCTAACCCCGGTTCTCTCCTACAATGAGCAGTTCTTC. The encoded protein is CSLTPVLSYNEQFF.

The V and J genes are TRBV12-5 and TRBJ1-5; D remains unclear. Germline-derived CDR1 and CDR2 are LGHNT and FRNRAP. This CDR3 region has 13 residues. The ends were cut back, 6 bases at V and 7 bases at J, with 13 bases in the middle. The CDR3 DNA reads TGTGCTAGTGGGAAGGGAGGAGGACAGCCCCAGCATTTT. This translates into CASGKGGGQPQHF.

CDR3: CASSVLEGSTDTQYF. The CDR3 DNA reads as TGTGCCAGCAGCGTTTTGGAGGGCAGCACAGATACGCAGTATTTT. The chain recombines TRBV9 with TRBJ2-3; a weak D match, TRBD2 (6 bases). Between the trimmed V and J ends, which lost 2 bases and 0 bases, there was a span of 10 bases. The CDR3 extends over 15 amino acids. Looked up from germline, CDR1 is SGDLS and CDR2 is YYNGEE.

Here the CDR3 reads CASKGAGGPQHF. CDR3 DNA: TGTGCCAGCAAGGGAGCGGGAGGACCCCAGCATTTT. This chain connects TRBV6-5 to TRBJ1-5; no firm D call. The CDR3 covers 12 residues. The germline CDR1 and CDR2 sequences are MNHEY and SVGAGI. With 7 bases removed from V and 10 bases from J, the gap between germline ends came to 14 bases.

The rearrangement links TRBV27 to TRBJ2-7; 9 bases line up with TRBD2. Germline trimming cut 4 bases from V and 6 bases from J; bases unmatched to any gene: 10. CDR1 and CDR2 (germline): MNHEY, SMNVEV (reference sequence). This CDR3 region has 15 residues. DNA of the CDR3: TGTGCCAGCAGTTATGAATTAGCGGGGGCAAGCGAGCAGTACTTC. This gives the protein CASSYELAGASEQYF.

This chain connects TRBV20-1 to TRBJ2-7, with D possibly TRBD2 on 5 matching bases. This CDR3 spans 11 amino acids. Germline CDR1 reads DFQATT; CDR2 reads SNEGSKA (reference sequence). CDR3 in amino acids: CSYLERAEQYF. The CDR3 coding sequence is TGCAGCTATCTCGAGAGGGCCGAGCAGTACTTC.

V gene TRBV7-9 combines with J gene TRBJ1-4; TRBD1 is a possible D gene (5 bases). The V end was cut by 7 bases, the J end by 4 bases, with 13 bases between. Germline lookup yields CDR1 SEHNR and CDR2 FQNEAQ (reference sequence). This CDR3 has 14 residues. This CDR3 is CASTKGGVNEKLFF. In DNA, the CDR3 is TGTGCCAGCACCAAAGGAGGGGTTAATGAAAAACTGTTTTTT. Looking up the rest from reference TRBV7-9 and TRBJ1-4 gives the full variable domain: DTGVSQNPRHKITKRGQNVTFRCDPISEHNRLYWYRQTLGQGPEFLTYFQNEAQLEKSRLLSDRFSAERPKGSFSTLEIQRTEQGDSAMYLCASTKGGVNEKLFFGSGTQLSVL.

This chain uses TRBV2 with TRBJ1-2; possibly TRBD1 for D (5 bases). The CDR3 has 13 amino acids. CDR1 is SNHLY and CDR2 is FYNNEI in the germline V gene. The V end lost 5 bases, the J end lost 6 bases, and 13 bases lay between the germline ends. CDR3 nucleotide sequence: TGTGCCAGCAGTCCCCGGCTGGGGGATGGCTACACCTTC. As protein: CASSPRLGDGYTF.

The chain is built from TRBV5-1 and TRBJ2-3; the D is unclear. The CDR3 length is 14 residues. V dropped 1 base and J dropped 1 base, with 7 bases sitting between them. Per the germline V gene, CDR1 is SGHRS and CDR2 is YFSETQ. This chain's CDR3 is CASSLTQGTDTQYF. CDR3 bases: TGCGCCAGCAGCTTGACGCAGGGCACAGATACGCAGTATTTT.

The genes are TRBV3-1 (or the pseudogene TRBV3-2) and TRBJ2-2; D is ambiguous. The CDR3 is 15 amino acids. The V gene lost 3 bases and the J gene lost 1 base, with 9 bases spanning the gap. CDR1 is LGHDT, CDR2 YNNKEL, per germline (reference sequence). The CDR3, as DNA: TGTGCCAGCAGCCAGGGGAATATGAACACCGGGGAGCTGTTTTTT. Its protein product is CASSQGNMNTGELFF.

J is TRBJ2-1 and V is TRBV10-1; 9 nucleotides agree with TRBD2. Germline V lookup: CDR1 WNHNN, CDR2 SYGVQD (reference sequence). This CDR3 has 13 residues. Trimming cost V 4 bases and J 14 bases; bases outside gene matches: 9. The CDR3 is CASSALLAGPEFF. The CDR3, as DNA: TGCGCCAGCAGTGCGCTTCTAGCGGGGCCCGAGTTCTTC.